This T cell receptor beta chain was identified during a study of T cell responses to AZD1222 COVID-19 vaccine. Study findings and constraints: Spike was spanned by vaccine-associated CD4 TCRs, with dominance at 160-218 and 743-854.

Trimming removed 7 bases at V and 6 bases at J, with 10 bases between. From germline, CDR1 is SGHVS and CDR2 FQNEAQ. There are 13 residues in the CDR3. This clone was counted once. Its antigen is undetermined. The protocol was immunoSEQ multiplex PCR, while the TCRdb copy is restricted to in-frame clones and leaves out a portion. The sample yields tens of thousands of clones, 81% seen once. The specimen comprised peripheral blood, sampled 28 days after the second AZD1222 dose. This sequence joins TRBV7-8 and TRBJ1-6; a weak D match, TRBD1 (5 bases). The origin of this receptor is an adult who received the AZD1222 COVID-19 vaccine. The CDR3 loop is CASIRDPNSPLHF. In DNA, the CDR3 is TGTGCCAGCATCAGGGACCCTAATTCACCCCTCCACTTT.